Listed here are 8 T cell receptor beta chains from one sample, sequenced in a study of cytotoxic CD8 clonotypes in ibrutinib-treated CLL. The table came from immunoSEQ multiplex PCR; TCRdb's copy has only in-frame clones and leaves some out. This repertoire shows approximately 140,000 clones, about 72% found once; its top ten account for roughly a quarter. The starting material was PBMCs, obtained after 12 months of ibrutinib treatment. These receptors originate from a human donor with chronic lymphocytic leukemia.

This chain joins TRBV5-1 and TRBJ2-7, with unresolved D. Germline V gene sequence: CDR1 SGHRS, CDR2 YFSETQ. There are 14 residues in the CDR3. V dropped 2 bases and J dropped 2 bases, with 11 bases sitting between them. The CDR3 spells CASSFRIPTYEQYF. CDR3 DNA sequence: TGCGCCAGCAGCTTCAGGATCCCCACCTACGAGCAGTACTTC. The complete variable domain, with remaining parts taken from reference TRBV5-1 and TRBJ2-7, reads KAGVTQTPRYLIKTRGQQVTLSCSPISGHRSVSWYQQTPGQGLQFLFEYFSETQRNKGNFPGRFSGRQFSNSRSEMNVSTLELGDSALYLCASSFRIPTYEQYFGPGTRLTVT.

This chain uses TRBV7-8 with TRBJ2-5; D is perhaps TRBD2 (6 bases). Per germline, CDR1 SGHVS and CDR2 FQNEAQ. The CDR3 is 18 residues long. Trimming pared 3 bases from V and 0 bases from J, leaving 20 bases between. CDR3 DNA sequence: TGTGCCAGCAGCTTCGTAGGTGGGCTGGGACTGTACCAAGAGACCCAGTACTTC. The encoded protein is CASSFVGGLGLYQETQYF.

Here the CDR3 reads CASSPDLAEQFF. CDR3 DNA sequence: TGTGCCAGCTCACCAGACTTGGCTGAGCAGTTCTTC. The chain links TRBV18 to TRBJ2-1, with D uncertain. Trimming pared 2 bases from V and 9 bases from J, leaving 8 bases between. The CDR3 covers 12 residues. Per the germline V gene, CDR1 is KGHSH and CDR2 is LQKENI.

The chain uses TRBV5-6 and TRBJ2-3; 9 bases match TRBD2. Losses at the gene ends were 4 bases for V and 5 bases for J; bases not matched to a gene: 11. This CDR3 region has 16 residues. Germline V CDR1 and CDR2: SGHDT, YYEEEE. This CDR3 is CASSPPFGREGDTQYF. The CDR3 DNA follows: TGTGCCAGCAGCCCCCCCTTTGGGCGGGAGGGAGATACGCAGTATTTT.

A few counts support this clone. The rearrangement links TRBV5-1 to TRBJ1-6; D uncertain. The CDR3 contains 12 residues. CDR1 and CDR2 from the germline V gene are SGHRS and YFSETQ. Trimming stripped 10 bases from V and 6 bases from J, with 11 bases between. The DNA for the CDR3 is TGCGCCTCCGGTGAGGGTAATTCACCCCTCCACTTT. Protein product: CASGEGNSPLHF.

The chain links TRBV7-2 to TRBJ2-7; 8 bases fit TRBD1. The trim removed 3 bases at V and 5 bases at J, leaving 3 bases unmatched. The V gene's germline CDR1 is SGHTA and CDR2 FQGNSA. The CDR3 totals 13 residues. The CDR3 is CASSFDRGHEQYF. Here the CDR3 DNA reads TGTGCCAGCAGCTTCGACAGGGGCCACGAGCAGTACTTC.

The chain joins TRBV7-9 to TRBJ2-1, with D uncertain. CDR1 is SEHNR, CDR2 FQNEAQ, per germline (reference sequence). The CDR3 runs 12 residues. Trimming cost V 2 bases and J 7 bases, with 6 bases left between them. As DNA, the CDR3 is TGTGCCAGCAGCTTACATGATAATGAGCAGTTCTTC. It yields the protein CASSLHDNEQFF.

J is TRBJ2-6 and V is TRBV7-2; no definite D call. V dropped 1 base and J dropped 2 bases, with 6 bases sitting between them. The CDR3 totals 15 residues. The germline V gene encodes CDR1 SGHTA and CDR2 FQGNSA. CDR3 in amino acids: CASSLDRAGANVLTF. CDR3 bases: TGTGCCAGCAGCTTAGATAGGGCTGGGGCCAACGTCCTGACTTTC.